Below, 27 T cell receptor beta chains from the same sample are listed, as sequenced in a study of T-cell memory formation after mild COVID-19. TCRdb fed the 5' RACE reads into MiXCR, producing one record per CDR3 protein. The sample gives around 390,000 distinct CDR3 sequences, more than 15% of which show up once; 20% to 25% is in the top ten. Sequencing was done on a sample of PBMCs or a T cell subset sorted from them (not recorded which). Source of these receptors: a man aged 18 to 29 who had mild COVID-19 (a few samples of this study predate the infection). Cell type and time point are not known.

This chain links TRBV5-1 with TRBJ1-1; 8 bases map to TRBD1. J gave up 1 base and V 4 bases, and 3 bases lay outside the gene matches. The CDR3 is made up of 14 amino acids. Per germline, CDR1 SGHRS and CDR2 YFSETQ. The CDR3 DNA sequence: TGCGCCAGCAGCATCGGGACAGGGAACACTGAAGCTTTCTTT. It translates to CASSIGTGNTEAFF.

This clonotype was found a few times. This sequence joins TRBV20-1 and TRBJ1-1; a possible D gene is TRBD1 (5 bases). CDR3 size: 16 residues. V lost 3 bases, J lost 0 bases, and 17 bases lay in between. The germline V gene encodes CDR1 DFQATT and CDR2 SNEGSKA (reference sequence). The CDR3 sequence is CSARGRGFLMNTEAFF. The CDR3 DNA follows: TGCAGTGCTAGGGGTCGGGGGTTTTTGATGAACACTGAAGCTTTCTTT.

This clonotype was counted between two and nine times. The chain links TRBV24-1 to TRBJ1-5; 7 bases match TRBD1. CDR3 length: 14 amino acids. CDR1 is KGHDR and CDR2 is SFDVKD in the germline V gene. Germline trimming cut 6 bases from V and 5 bases from J; bases unmatched to any gene: 6. The CDR3 DNA is TGTGCCACCAGTCCGGACAGGACCTATCAGCCCCAGCATTTT. Its translation: CATSPDRTYQPQHF.

The chain has TRBV7-2 and TRBJ2-1; weak D call: TRBD2 (7 bases). Germline values: CDR1 SGHTA, CDR2 FQGNSA. Trimming left V 3 bases short and J 8 bases short, with 23 bases between. The CDR3 runs 17 residues. The CDR3 sequence is CASSLRTAGYNFDEQFF. For the CDR3, the DNA is TGTGCCAGCAGCTTGAGGACAGCGGGATACAACTTCGATGAGCAGTTCTTC. The full variable domain, completed using reference TRBV7-2 and TRBJ2-1, is GAGVSQSPSNKVTEKGKDVELRCDPISGHTALYWYRQSLGQGLEFLIYFQGNSAPDKSGLPSDRFSAERTGGSVSTLTIQRTQQEDSAVYLCASSLRTAGYNFDEQFFGPGTRLTVL.

The chain recombines TRBV25-1 with TRBJ1-2, with a tentative D call TRBD1 (5 bases). This CDR3 region has 13 residues. V was pared by 5 bases and J by 8 bases, with 15 bases between. Germline V lookup: CDR1 MGHDK, CDR2 SYGVNS. This CDR3 reads CASSPPGEWGYTF. The CDR3 bases are TGTGCCAGCAGTCCACCGGGGGAATGGGGCTACACCTTC.

The V gene is TRBV7-2, the J gene TRBJ2-1; the match to TRBD1 covers 8 bases. V lost 3 bases to trimming and J lost 5 bases; unmatched junction nucleotides: 9. Germline V gene sequence: CDR1 SGHTA, CDR2 FQGNSA. The CDR3 totals 16 residues. CDR3 nucleotide sequence: TGTGCCAGCAGCTTCTCACGCGGACAGGGAAACAATGAGCAGTTCTTC. Amino acids: CASSFSRGQGNNEQFF.

The V call is TRBV25-1, the J call TRBJ1-2; D uncertain. V was clipped by 7 bases and J by 7 bases, with 13 bases between them. The CDR3 loop spans 12 amino acids. Per germline, CDR1 MGHDK and CDR2 SYGVNS. In DNA, the CDR3 is TGTGCCAGCATGGAGTTTGAGTCTGGCTACACCTTC. Encoded protein: CASMEFESGYTF.

The chain links TRBV29-1 to TRBJ2-7; TRBD1 aligns across 7 bases. The V segment lost 4 bases and the J segment 5 bases; nucleotides outside the gene matches: 11. Germline V gene lookup returns CDR1 SQVTM and CDR2 ANQGSEA. The CDR3 runs to 14 residues. CDR3 in amino acids: CSVVRGILSNEQYF. The CDR3 nucleotides are TGCAGCGTTGTCAGGGGGATATTGTCTAACGAGCAGTACTTC.

This chain uses TRBV12-3 or TRBV12-4 with TRBJ1-2; no clear D gene. V was cut by 5 bases and J by 8 bases, with 15 bases left in between. The length of the CDR3 is 13 residues. CDR3 sequence reads: CASSPFREGGYTF. CDR3 bases: TGTGCCAGCAGTCCCTTTAGGGAGGGAGGCTACACCTTC.

The gene calls are TRBV15 and TRBJ2-7, with 11 bases that match TRBD1. The CDR3 totals 14 residues. Germline CDR1 and CDR2: LNHNV and YYDKDF (reference sequence). The trim removed 8 bases at V and 2 bases at J, leaving 5 bases unmatched. This chain's CDR3 is CATSMGQGAYEQYF. CDR3 DNA: TGTGCCACCTCGATGGGACAGGGGGCCTACGAGCAGTACTTC.

This clonotype was observed a handful of times. The chain couples TRBV6-6 to TRBJ2-5; TRBD1 or TRBD2 may be the D gene (5 bases each). V was cut by 10 bases and J by 4 bases, with 7 bases left in between. Germline loops: CDR1 MNHNY, CDR2 SVGAGI (reference sequence). The CDR3 is made up of 10 amino acids. CDR3 sequence (DNA): TGTGCCACCGGGACAGAGACCCAGTACTTC. Its translation: CATGTETQYF.

This clonotype was picked up a small number of times. This chain links TRBV20-1 with TRBJ2-5, with TRBD1 as a possible D gene (5 bases). Germline V gene lookup returns CDR1 DFQATT and CDR2 SNEGSKA (reference sequence). Trimming removed 0 bases from V and 1 base from J, with 18 bases in between. The length of the CDR3 is 17 residues. In nucleotides, the CDR3 is TGCAGTGCTAGAGACCTGGGGCCCCCCAGAGGCCAAGAGACCCAGTACTTC. Translated, it gives CSARDLGPPRGQETQYF.

This sequence joins TRBV2 and TRBJ2-7; D might be TRBD1 or TRBD2, each matching 5 bases. The CDR3 spans 14 residues. The germline V gene has CDR1 SNHLY and CDR2 FYNNEI. Trimming removed 6 bases at V and 5 bases at J, with 17 bases between. The CDR3 DNA reads TGTGCCAGCAGGGGGGTGTCCGAGGTCGACGAGCAGTACTTC. Amino acid sequence: CASRGVSEVDEQYF.

The genes are TRBV11-2 and TRBJ2-2; D not resolved. Germline V lookup: CDR1 SGHAT, CDR2 FQNNGV. The CDR3 sequence is 14 residues long. The V gene lost 5 bases and the J gene lost 6 bases, with 13 bases spanning the gap. DNA for the CDR3: TGTGCCAGCAGCATTACTTTGGACCCCGGGGAGCTGTTTTTT. This translates into CASSITLDPGELFF.

The J gene is TRBJ2-1, the V gene TRBV7-9, with D perhaps matching TRBD2 (6 bases). The V end was cut by 4 bases, the J end by 6 bases, with 13 bases between. The length of the CDR3 is 14 residues. Germline V lookup: CDR1 SEHNR, CDR2 FQNEAQ (reference sequence). CDR3 in DNA: TGTGCCAGCAGCTGGGGCCACGGGGGCAATGAGCAGTTCTTC. Protein product: CASSWGHGGNEQFF.

V is TRBV12-3 or TRBV12-4 and J is TRBJ2-3; D possibly matches TRBD1 or TRBD2 (5 bases each). The CDR3 length is 16 residues. Trimming left V 5 bases short and J 1 base short, with 16 bases between. The CDR3 bases are TGTGCCAGCAGTGCCCCCTATGGGGGTGGCACAGATACGCAGTATTTT. This translates into CASSAPYGGGTDTQYF.

The CDR3 nucleotides are TGTGCCAGCAGCCCAGGGGGGCAGCGGCCCCAGCATTTT. Translation: CASSPGGQRPQHF. The chain uses TRBV7-2 and TRBJ1-5, with 7 bases that match TRBD1. V lost 5 bases and J lost 9; bases outside the gene matches: 7. In germline, CDR1 is SGHTA, CDR2 FQGNSA. CDR3 length: 13 amino acids.

This clonotype was observed a few times. V gene TRBV2 combines with J gene TRBJ2-7; D could derive from TRBD1 or TRBD2 (5 bases each). The V gene lost 2 bases and the J gene lost 3 bases, with 11 bases spanning the gap. The CDR3 consists of 14 residues. Per germline, CDR1 SNHLY and CDR2 FYNNEI. The DNA for the CDR3 is TGTGCCAGCAGTGAAAGGGGAGTCAGCTACGAGCAGTACTTC. Protein sequence: CASSERGVSYEQYF. The variable domain in full, with the rest retrieved from reference TRBV2 and TRBJ2-7, is EPEVTQTPSHQVTQMGQEVILRCVPISNHLYFYWYRQILGQKVEFLVSFYNNEISEKSEIFDDQFSVERPDGSNFTLKIRSTKLEDSAMYFCASSERGVSYEQYFGPGTRLTVT.

The V gene is TRBV18, the J gene TRBJ2-3, with a possible D match to TRBD1 (5 bases). V lost 1 base and J lost 0, with 8 bases in between. This CDR3 region has 15 residues. CDR1 and CDR2 from the germline V gene are KGHSH and LQKENI. CDR3: CASSPLDRSTDTQYF. CDR3 bases: TGTGCCAGCTCACCACTCGACAGAAGCACAGATACGCAGTATTTT.

A few counts support this clonotype. The rearrangement uses TRBV12-3 or TRBV12-4 and TRBJ1-1; D call uncertain. Trimming took 6 bases from V and 5 from J, leaving 16 bases between them. This CDR3 spans 14 amino acids. CDR3 sequence (DNA): TGTGCCAGCAGCCCTGTCGGGGAGAGGACTGAAGCTTTCTTT. Translating gives CASSPVGERTEAFF.

This clonotype has at least ten counts. The V call is TRBV5-1, the J call TRBJ2-5; unclear D gene. Germline V gene sequence: CDR1 SGHRS, CDR2 YFSETQ. V was cut by 5 bases and J by 2 bases, with 4 bases left in between. This CDR3 has 11 amino acids. This CDR3 reads CASRAQETQYF. The DNA of the CDR3 is TGCGCCAGCAGGGCACAAGAGACCCAGTACTTC. The complete variable domain, with remaining parts taken from reference TRBV5-1 and TRBJ2-5, reads KAGVTQTPRYLIKTRGQQVTLSCSPISGHRSVSWYQQTPGQGLQFLFEYFSETQRNKGNFPGRFSGRQFSNSRSEMNVSTLELGDSALYLCASRAQETQYFGPGTRLLVL.

The genes are TRBV6-5 and TRBJ1-3; D not resolved. The CDR3 runs to 14 residues. Germline assignment: CDR1 MNHEY and CDR2 SVGAGI. V lost 6 bases, J lost 3 bases, and 12 bases lay in between. The CDR3 DNA sequence: TGTGCCAGCAGAAGGACCTTGGGTGGAAACACCATATATTTT. Translated: CASRRTLGGNTIYF.

This clonotype has a handful of counts. The CDR3 sequence is CASSYSAGRGPQHF. The CDR3 nucleotides read TGTGCCAGCAGTTACTCGGCAGGGAGGGGGCCCCAGCATTTT. V usage is TRBV6-5 and J usage is TRBJ1-5; a weak D match, TRBD1 (5 bases). This CDR3 is built from 14 residues. V was shortened by 0 bases and J by 9 bases, with 12 bases between the two germline ends. Germline-derived CDR1 and CDR2 are MNHEY and SVGAGI.

The V and J genes are TRBV5-1 and TRBJ2-7; D is possibly TRBD2 (5 bases). Germline V gives CDR1 SGHRS, CDR2 YFSETQ. This CDR3 region has 13 residues. Trimming took 4 bases from V and 1 from J, leaving 9 bases between them. CDR3 in amino acids: CASSPRRSYEQYV. The CDR3 coding sequence is TGCGCCAGCAGCCCAAGGAGGTCCTACGAGCAGTACGTC.

The genes are TRBV12-5 and TRBJ1-1, with D maybe TRBD1 (5 bases). Between the trimmed V and J ends, which lost 2 bases and 5 bases, there was a span of 12 bases. The germline CDR1 and CDR2 sequences are LGHNT and FRNRAP. The CDR3 runs 14 residues. The CDR3 DNA reads as TGTGCTAGTGGTTTGCTGGGGGGGGAGACTGAAGCTTTCTTT. Its translation: CASGLLGGETEAFF.

Regarding this clonotype: The limits of the CDR3 on the DNA are not certain, so only TCRdb's listed CDR3 is given. The genes are TRBV12-3 or TRBV12-4 and TRBJ1-1; the table's D call, TRBD1, was not checked against the DNA. The CDR3 contains 15 residues when both ends are counted. CDR3 loop: CASSSSRTANTEAFF.

In nucleotides, the CDR3 is TGCGCCAGCAGCCGCGGACAGGGGCCCTACAATGAGCAGTTCTTC. Translated, it gives CASSRGQGPYNEQFF. This rearrangement joins TRBV4-1 to TRBJ2-1; 9 bases fit TRBD1. V lost 4 bases, J lost 2 bases, and 3 bases stayed unmatched. The CDR3 consists of 15 residues. Per the germline V gene, CDR1 is MGHRA and CDR2 is YSYEKL.